This T cell receptor (beta chain) was captured in a study of T cell changes during pregnancy in multiple sclerosis. Clones were sequenced by immunoSEQ multiplex PCR, and TCRdb holds only the in-frame ones, with some missing. The table has 75,000 to 90,000 clones, 91% seen once. With 5 bases removed from V and 1 base from J, the gap between germline ends came to 14 bases. In germline, CDR1 is MNHEY, CDR2 SMNVEV (reference sequence). The CDR3 is made up of 15 amino acids. The TCR originated in a female donor in good health, serving as a control in a pregnancy study. Some clones in this sample may be carry-over from other donors' samples. This chain connects TRBV27 to TRBJ2-5; the D gene is possibly TRBD2 (6 bases). The specimen comprised PBMCs, sampled in the first trimester of pregnancy. This CDR3 reads CASSALQRAQETQYF. CDR3 DNA sequence: TGTGCCAGCAGTGCTCTTCAGCGGGCCCAAGAGACCCAGTACTTC.